This T cell receptor beta chain emerged from a study of shared clonotypes between healthy human individuals. Study background: The study used three CD4 naive, three CD4 memory, two CD8 naive and one CD8 memory plate per donor. Study conclusions and caveats: In contrast to clonotypes shared by all four donors, non-shared clonotypes had lower generation probabilities.

The naive CD8 population came from CD45RO-negative cells selected for CCR7, without terminally differentiated effector memory CD45RA+ cells. TCRdb's table, derived via immunoSEQ multiplex PCR, lists solely in-frame clones and lacks some. The sample includes over 2,000,000 clones, about 93% of them seen just once. About this clone: Its specificity is not known.

CDR3 length: 13 amino acids. Deletions cut 6 bases from V and 8 bases from J, with 16 bases between. CDR1 is SGHTA and CDR2 is FQGNSA in the germline V gene. The origin of this receptor is a man between 18 and 29 years old in good health. Some clones in this sample may be carry-over from other donors' samples. The chain has TRBV7-2 and TRBJ1-2; D remains ambiguous. Sequencing was performed on naive CD8+ T cells from PBMCs. CDR3 in DNA: TGTGCCAGCAGATTACGGAGGGAAGGAGGCTACACCTTC. Its translation: CASRLRREGGYTF.